This T cell receptor beta chain comes out of a study of shared clonotypes between healthy human individuals. Profiling relied on immunoSEQ multiplex PCR, and the TCRdb table lists in-frame clones only, not all of them. The sample includes fewer than 1.4 million clones, about four fifths seen only once; the top ten take 0.55% to 0.7%. The clonotype originates from a man aged 18 to 29 in good health. Some clones in this sample may be carry-over from other donors' samples. Material: memory CD4+ T cells from PBMCs. Sample subset: CD45RA-negative fraction.

The CDR3 region has the DNA TGTGCCAGCAGCTGGACTAGCGGGAGTCCGGATACGCAGTATTTT. It translates to CASSWTSGSPDTQYF. The V call is TRBV9, the J call TRBJ2-3; 13 positions match TRBD2. The ends lost 4 bases at V and 6 bases at J; junction bases unmatched: 5. The CDR3 has 15 residues. Germline CDR1 reads SGDLS; CDR2 reads YYNGEE.